These 2 T cell receptor beta chains were all obtained from the same sample, sequenced in a study of CD8+ T cells in alopecia areata. Treatment denoted: oral pan-JAK inhibitor, 5-10 mg twice daily. RNA extraction and reverse transcription yielded cDNA as sequencing template. Measured with immunoSEQ multiplex PCR; TCRdb has only the in-frame clones, and not every one. The sample has approximately 210,000 clones, approximately 56% seen once. The input for sequencing was CD4+ T cells sorted from blood, taken at week 4, from a patient treated with tofacitinib. The receptor set was obtained from a human donor with alopecia areata.

The J gene is TRBJ2-1, the V gene TRBV23-1; 7 bases line up with TRBD1. TRBV23-1 is given ORF status, its function remaining uncertain. This CDR3 is built from 16 residues. V lost 2 bases, J lost 3 bases, and 7 bases stayed unmatched. CDR3 DNA: TGCGCCAGCAGTCAACGGGACAGACACTACTACAATGAGCAGTTCTTC. Protein product: CASSQRDRHYYNEQFF.

The chain links TRBV2 to TRBJ1-6; D is unresolved. The CDR3 length is 15 residues. With 3 bases removed from V and 7 bases from J, the gap between germline ends came to 13 bases. Germline loops: CDR1 SNHLY, CDR2 FYNNEI. CDR3 sequence: CASSELGIGNSPLHF. Here the CDR3 DNA reads TGTGCCAGCAGTGAGTTGGGTATTGGGAATTCACCCCTCCACTTT.